A selection of T cell receptor beta chains follows, all from one sample in a study of CXCR3-negative and CXCR3-positive naive CD8 T cells. TCRdb derives one entry per CDR3 protein from the 5' RACE reads, leaving out DNA. The table lists 100,000 to 150,000 distinct CDR3 sequences, with roughly 0.31% in the top ten. Input material: naive CXCR3- CD8+ T cells from blood. Every receptor here comes from a human donor in good health. Some clones in this sample may be carry-over from other donors' samples. Both conserved end residues are part of each CDR3.

TRBJ1-5 | TRBV4-1 | CASSQVLSQPQHF
TRBJ1-5 | TRBV7-2 | CASSLWAGSDSNQPQHF
TRBJ2-7 | TRBV5-5 | CASSHPGQGIYEQYF
TRBJ2-3 | TRBV7-2 | CASSLVGGGGIGSEDTQYF
TRBJ2-1 | TRBV28 | CASSERSYNEQFF
TRBJ2-1 | TRBV10-1 | CASSEASVFSYNEKFF
TRBJ2-2 | TRBV11-2 | CASSSPDRALGELFF
TRBJ2-2 | TRBV29-1 | CSVEYGGRNTGELFF
TRBJ2-6 | TRBV27 | CASSLQSGANVLTF
TRBJ2-2 | TRBV11-2 | CASSPVGPLNTGELFF
TRBJ2-7 | TRBV7-9 | CASAGTGDYEQYF
TRBJ1-3 | TRBV27 | CASSLGQPDLGNTIYF
TRBJ1-1 | TRBV12-3/TRBV12-4 | CASTTGQGNTEAFF
TRBJ2-1 | TRBV10-3 | CAISEAGGGGEQFF
TRBJ2-2 | TRBV6-2/TRBV6-3 | CASVAALAGVGDTGELFF
TRBJ2-7 | TRBV5-6 | CASSFGTGNGEQYF
TRBJ2-7 | TRBV28 | CASRGLGSRMLQGQYF
TRBJ2-2 | TRBV9 | CGSSVAGGANTGELFF
TRBJ2-7 | TRBV7-8 | CASSLARVSAEQYF
TRBJ2-1 | TRBV7-9 | CASSLYGDSYNEQFF
TRBJ1-1 | TRBV15 | CATSRGRGTGGTEAFF
TRBJ1-4 | TRBV6-5 | CASSYARNEKLFF
TRBJ1-1 | TRBV5-1 | CASRPRGRTEAFF
TRBJ2-5 | TRBV5-5 | CASSLIIVAGHETQYF
TRBJ1-1 | TRBV4-2 | CASSQATDTEAFF
TRBJ2-1 | TRBV4-3 | CASTRSHAGTGDEQFF
TRBJ1-1 | TRBV27 | CASSPPLDRGAGNTEAFF
TRBJ2-3 | TRBV11-3 | CASSLDLLGGLTDTQYF
TRBJ1-5 | TRBV4-1 | CASSQDGGGNQPQHF
TRBJ2-7 | TRBV9 | CASSVGAESYEQYF
TRBJ2-7 | TRBV28 | CASSRAGERYEQYF
TRBJ2-1 | TRBV3-1 | CASSPPSGGEQFF
TRBJ2-3 | TRBV29-1 | CSVDGDSISGDITDTQYF
TRBJ1-1 | TRBV7-2 | CASRYRGQMNTEAFF
TRBJ2-1 | TRBV7-9 | CASTTVYNEQFF
TRBJ2-2 | TRBV9 | CASSGTGDTGELFF
TRBJ2-1 | TRBV12-5 | CASGLVVRTSGSYNEQFF
TRBJ2-2 | TRBV30 | CAWSSDGTGELFF
TRBJ1-1 | TRBV11-2 | CASSLTVGGASEAFF
TRBJ2-1 | TRBV12-3/TRBV12-4 | CASSGEKLTNEQFF
TRBJ2-7 | TRBV20-1 | CSARVLAQSWDEQYF
TRBJ2-7 | TRBV4-1 | CASSQDRASEQYF